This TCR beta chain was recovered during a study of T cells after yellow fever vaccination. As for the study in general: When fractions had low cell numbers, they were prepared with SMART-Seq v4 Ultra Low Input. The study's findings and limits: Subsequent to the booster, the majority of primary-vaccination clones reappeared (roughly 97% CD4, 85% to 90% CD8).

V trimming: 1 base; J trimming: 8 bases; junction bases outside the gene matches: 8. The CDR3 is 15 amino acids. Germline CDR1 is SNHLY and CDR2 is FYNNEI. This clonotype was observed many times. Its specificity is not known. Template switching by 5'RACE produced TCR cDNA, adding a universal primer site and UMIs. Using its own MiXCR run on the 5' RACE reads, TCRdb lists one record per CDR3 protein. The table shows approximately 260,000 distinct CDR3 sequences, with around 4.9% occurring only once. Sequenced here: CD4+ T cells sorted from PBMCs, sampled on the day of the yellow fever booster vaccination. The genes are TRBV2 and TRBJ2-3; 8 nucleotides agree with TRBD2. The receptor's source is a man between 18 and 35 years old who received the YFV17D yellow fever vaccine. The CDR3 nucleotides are TGTGCCAGCAGTGAAGAGCGGCGGGGGGCCGGTACGCAGTATTTT. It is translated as CASSEERRGAGTQYF. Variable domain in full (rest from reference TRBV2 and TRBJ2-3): EPEVTQTPSHQVTQMGQEVILRCVPISNHLYFYWYRQILGQKVEFLVSFYNNEISEKSEIFDDQFSVERPDGSNFTLKIRSTKLEDSAMYFCASSEERRGAGTQYFGPGTRLTVL.